The sample holds a few counts of the clone carrying this TCR beta chain. Per the original data handling: By means of reference gene primer amplification, nucleated cell counts were estimated. Sequenced by immunoSEQ multiplex PCR; TCRdb stores in-frame clones only, minus some. D and trimming were read from the DNA, whereas the V and J calls and clone size are those reported in that table. Of nearly 95,000 clones listed, about 74% are singletons. The CDR3 extends over 13 amino acids. V was clipped by 1 base and J by 4 bases, with 7 bases between them. CDR1 is KGHSH and CDR2 is LQKENI in the germline V gene. The sample belongs to a study of blood T cell repertoires in COVID-19.

The sequence derives from a man between 65 and 85 years old with COVID-19, enrolled during active disease. The chain joins TRBV18 to TRBJ2-5; a possible D gene is TRBD1 (5 bases). The sequencing sample was made of peripheral blood. The CDR3 bases are TGTGCCAGCTCACCACGACAGCTAGAGACCCAGTACTTC. Translating gives CASSPRQLETQYF.